Listed here are 12 T cell receptor beta chains from one sample, sequenced in a study of blood T cells in healthy people across ages. A sample-barcoded 5' primer and a J-beta primer mix were used in a second PCR of roughly 6 to 11 cycles. TCRdb reprocessed the 5' RACE reads via MiXCR and lists one record per CDR3 protein. The sample consists of 650,000 to 1,000,000 distinct CDR3 sequences, around 50% of them appearing once. Sequenced sample: blood. The receptors stem from a man aged 80 or over in good health.

This clonotype is a singleton in its sample. The chain joins TRBV7-9 to TRBJ2-4; 9 bases fit TRBD1. From germline, CDR1 is SEHNR and CDR2 FQNEAQ (reference sequence). The CDR3 consists of 15 residues. The J segment lost 8 bases and the V segment lost 5 bases, leaving 10 bases of the junction unmatched. CDR3 amino acids: CASSTPRTGVDIQYF. In nucleotides, the CDR3 is TGTGCCAGCAGCACCCCACGGACAGGGGTGGACATTCAGTACTTC. The entire variable domain, with the rest obtained from reference TRBV7-9 and TRBJ2-4, is as follows: DTGVSQNPRHKITKRGQNVTFRCDPISEHNRLYWYRQTLGQGPEFLTYFQNEAQLEKSRLLSDRFSAERPKGSFSTLEIQRTEQGDSAMYLCASSTPRTGVDIQYFGAGTRLSVL.

CDR3 DNA: TGTGCCAGCAGTTATTACGGAACAGGGCACAATCAGCCCCAGCATTTT. It yields the protein CASSYYGTGHNQPQHF. The rearrangement uses TRBV6-2 or TRBV6-3 and TRBJ1-5; D might be TRBD1 (6 bases). Germline values: CDR1 MNHEY, CDR2 SVGEGT. Trimming left V 3 bases short and J 3 bases short, with 15 bases between. The CDR3 has 16 amino acids.

V gene TRBV11-2 combines with J gene TRBJ2-2; TRBD2 matches 7 bases. Germline-derived CDR1 and CDR2 are SGHAT and FQNNGV. With V trimmed by 8 bases and J by 3 bases, 18 bases remained unmatched. CDR3 length: 18 residues. The CDR3 here is CASALGLAVLRHTGELFF. The CDR3 region has the DNA TGTGCCAGCGCTTTGGGGCTAGCGGTCCTCAGGCACACCGGGGAGCTGTTTTTT.

This clonotype was recorded many times. This chain links TRBV4-1 with TRBJ1-2; D is ambiguous. CDR1 is MGHRA and CDR2 is YSYEKL in the germline V gene. With 4 bases removed from V and 0 bases from J, the gap between germline ends came to 12 bases. The CDR3 consists of 15 residues. The CDR3 DNA sequence: TGCGCCAGCAGCCGTGACCCAGCCCCTAACTATGGCTACACCTTC. Amino acids: CASSRDPAPNYGYTF.

There are a few counts of this clonotype. The chain joins TRBV12-3 or TRBV12-4 to TRBJ2-3; 11 bases align to TRBD2. V shed 5 bases and J 9 bases; nucleotides not matched to a gene: 10. This CDR3 is 15 amino acids long. The CDR3 is CASSTSGSAGVTQYF. In DNA, the CDR3 is TGTGCCAGCAGTACTAGCGGGAGTGCGGGAGTGACGCAGTATTTT.

In regard to this clonotype: Just one base apart from a much larger clone, this may be a read error. This chain joins TRBV5-1 and TRBJ1-6, with D tentatively TRBD1 (6 bases). The CDR3 covers 15 residues. Germline CDR1 SGHRS, CDR2 YFSETQ. CDR3 bases: TGCGCCAGCAACTTGGATGGGGGGCGGAATTCACCCCTCCACTTT. Translated, it gives CASNLDGGRNSPLHF. Full variable domain (missing parts from reference TRBV5-1 and TRBJ1-6): KAGVTQTPRYLIKTRGQQVTLSCSPISGHRSVSWYQQTPGQGLQFLFEYFSETQRNKGNFPGRFSGRQFSNSRSEMNVSTLELGDSALYLCASNLDGGRNSPLHFGNGTRLTVT.

The chain has TRBV11-3 and TRBJ2-2; TRBD2 might be the D (6 bases). V dropped 6 bases and J dropped 7 bases, with 15 bases sitting between them. The germline V gene encodes CDR1 SGHNT and CDR2 YENEEA. This CDR3 contains 14 residues. The CDR3 here is CASRGTWRDGELFF. CDR3 DNA: TGTGCCAGCAGAGGAACATGGAGGGACGGGGAGCTGTTTTTT. The complete variable domain, with remaining parts taken from reference TRBV11-3 and TRBJ2-2, reads EAGVVQSPRYKIIEKKQPVAFWCNPISGHNTLYWYLQNLGQGPELLIRYENEEAVDDSQLPKDRFSAERLKGVDSTLKIQPAELGDSAVYLCASRGTWRDGELFFGEGSRLTVL.

On this clonotype: A much larger clone lies a single base off, so this may be a read error. V is TRBV28 and J is TRBJ2-5; 8 bases map to TRBD1. Near its end, the DNA agrees better with TRBJ2-7, so the J call may be wrong. CDR3 length: 13 residues. Germline CDR1 and CDR2: MDHEN and SYDVKM. CDR3 residues: CASSCDRGIEQYF. The CDR3 DNA is TGTGCCAGCAGTTGCGACAGGGGAATCGAGCAGTACTTC.

The chain carries TRBV4-1 and TRBJ1-2; D is ambiguous. The V end lost 0 bases, the J end lost 5 bases, and 10 bases lay between the germline ends. CDR3 length: 14 residues. Germline V CDR1 and CDR2: MGHRA, YSYEKL. The CDR3 bases are TGCGCCAGCAGCCAAGAACGGGGAGGATATGGCTACACCTTC. Translating gives CASSQERGGYGYTF.

The chain employs TRBV6-1 and TRBJ2-3, with unresolved D. Looked up from germline, CDR1 is MNHNS and CDR2 is SASEGT. V shed 1 base and J shed 0 bases, with 5 bases lying between them. This CDR3 has 14 residues. CDR3 sequence (DNA): TGTGCCAGCAGTGAAGACTACAGCACAGATACGCAGTATTTT. This encodes CASSEDYSTDTQYF.

A few counts support this clonotype. J is TRBJ2-1 and V is TRBV20-1; TRBD2 agrees at 8 bases. The V and J ends lost 6 bases and 5 bases, in that order; junction bases with no gene match: 9. CDR3 length: 14 amino acids. The V gene's germline CDR1 is DFQATT and CDR2 SNEGSKA (reference sequence). As DNA, the CDR3 is TGCAGTGCCTTAGCGGGACTAGGGGACAATGAGCAGTTCTTC. Its translation: CSALAGLGDNEQFF.

J is TRBJ2-1 and V is TRBV7-9; 10 nucleotides agree with TRBD1. This CDR3 contains 14 residues. V dropped 2 bases and J dropped 13; count of bases not matched to a gene: 8. Germline loops: CDR1 SEHNR, CDR2 FQNEAQ (reference sequence). The DNA for the CDR3 is TGTGCCAGCAGCTTAAGCGGACAGGGGGGAGCACAGTTCTTC. This gives the protein CASSLSGQGGAQFF.